This is a list of T cell receptor beta chains from one sample in a study of blood T cells in healthy people across ages. MiXCR, applied by TCRdb to the 5' RACE reads, yields one record per CDR3 protein. The sample has over 1.5 million distinct CDR3 sequences; around 48% are singletons. The sequenced sample was blood. The receptors were gathered from a woman in her forties in good health. The CDR3 runs from the conserved cysteine through the conserved F or W.

V: TRBV6-2/TRBV6-3
CDR3: CASSLQGDSYGYTF

V: TRBV27
CDR3: CASSQTSEETQYF

V: TRBV6-1
CDR3: CASSEPPLGRAYNQPQHF

V: TRBV20-1
CDR3: CSPRDRTAPTYEQYF

V: TRBV6-6
CDR3: CASSYSSGATEAFF

V: TRBV2
CDR3: CASRALNQPQHF

V: TRBV29-1
CDR3: CSVEFSGGGGVLDTQYF

V: TRBV27
CDR3: CASGMDRDSYEQYF

V: TRBV7-2
CDR3: CASSFGTRETQYF

V: TRBV12-3/TRBV12-4
CDR3: CASSPDPRSGANVLTF

V: TRBV9
CDR3: CASSDTTGGQSYNEQFF

V: TRBV20-1
CDR3: CSANPRDIYNEQYF

V: TRBV5-6
CDR3: CASSFDRVYQDTQYF

V: TRBV6-2/TRBV6-3
CDR3: CASKRRHGSGGGGVSYEQYF

V: TRBV2
CDR3: CASAANEQFF

V: TRBV12-3/TRBV12-4
CDR3: CASTVGDRLNQPQHF

V: TRBV28
CDR3: CASSRDGEAATQYF

V: TRBV2
CDR3: CASVKMEGNTEAFF

V: TRBV6-6
CDR3: CASQGVLETQYF

V: TRBV20-1
CDR3: CSATRGLSTNEQFF